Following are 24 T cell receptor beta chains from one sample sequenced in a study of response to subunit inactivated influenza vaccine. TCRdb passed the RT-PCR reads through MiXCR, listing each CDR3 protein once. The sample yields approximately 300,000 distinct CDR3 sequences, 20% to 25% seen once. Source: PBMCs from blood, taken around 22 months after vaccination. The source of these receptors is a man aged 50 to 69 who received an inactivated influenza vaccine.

The CDR3 DNA reads as TGTGCCAGCAGCTTAGACTCGGCTGGTGGCTACACCTTC. Protein product: CASSLDSAGGYTF. The chain links TRBV11-2 to TRBJ1-2, with D hard to call. Trimming pared 0 bases from V and 7 bases from J, leaving 9 bases between. The CDR3 runs to 13 residues. Per the germline V gene, CDR1 is SGHAT and CDR2 is FQNNGV.

The CDR3 loop is CASSPGQGIGYSNQPQHF. Written as DNA, the CDR3 is TGTGCCAGCAGTCCCGGACAGGGGATCGGTTATAGCAATCAGCCCCAGCATTTT. This chain links TRBV6-1 with TRBJ1-5, with 9 bases identical to TRBD1. The germline V gene has CDR1 MNHNS and CDR2 SASEGT. The V segment lost 5 bases and the J segment 0 bases; nucleotides outside the gene matches: 11. The CDR3 loop spans 18 amino acids.

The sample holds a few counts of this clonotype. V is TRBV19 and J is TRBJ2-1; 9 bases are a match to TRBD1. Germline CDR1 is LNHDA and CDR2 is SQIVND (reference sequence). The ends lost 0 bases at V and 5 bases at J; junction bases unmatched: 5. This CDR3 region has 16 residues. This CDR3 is CASSIEAGQGNNEQFF. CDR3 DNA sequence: TGTGCCAGTAGTATAGAGGCGGGACAGGGCAACAATGAGCAGTTCTTC.

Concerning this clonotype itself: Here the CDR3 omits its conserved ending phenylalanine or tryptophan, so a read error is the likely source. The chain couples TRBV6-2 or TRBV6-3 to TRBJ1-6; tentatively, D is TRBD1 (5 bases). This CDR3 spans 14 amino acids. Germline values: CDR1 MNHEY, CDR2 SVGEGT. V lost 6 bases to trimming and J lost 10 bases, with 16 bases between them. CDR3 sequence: CASRLQGRGSPLHY. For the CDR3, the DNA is TGTGCCAGCAGACTGCAGGGAAGGGGATCACCCCTCCACTAT.

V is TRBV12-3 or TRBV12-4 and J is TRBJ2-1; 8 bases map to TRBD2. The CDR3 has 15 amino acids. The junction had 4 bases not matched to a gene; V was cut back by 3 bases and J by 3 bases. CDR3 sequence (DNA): TGTGCCAGCAGTTTCACTAGCGGACTCTACAATGAGCAGTTCTTC. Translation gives CASSFTSGLYNEQFF.

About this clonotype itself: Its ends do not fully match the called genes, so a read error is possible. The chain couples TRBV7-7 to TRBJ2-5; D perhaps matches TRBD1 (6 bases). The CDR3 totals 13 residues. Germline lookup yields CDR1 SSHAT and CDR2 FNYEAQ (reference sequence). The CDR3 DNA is TGTGCTAGCAGCTCAGGGGTTCAAGAGACCCAGTACTTC. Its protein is CASSSGVQETQYF.

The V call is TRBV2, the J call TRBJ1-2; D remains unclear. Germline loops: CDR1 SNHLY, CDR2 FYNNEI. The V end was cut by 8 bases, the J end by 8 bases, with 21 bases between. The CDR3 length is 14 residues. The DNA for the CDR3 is TGTGCCAGCCGTTTCGGCTCCTCGCTGCTCGGCTACACCTTC. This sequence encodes CASRFGSSLLGYTF.

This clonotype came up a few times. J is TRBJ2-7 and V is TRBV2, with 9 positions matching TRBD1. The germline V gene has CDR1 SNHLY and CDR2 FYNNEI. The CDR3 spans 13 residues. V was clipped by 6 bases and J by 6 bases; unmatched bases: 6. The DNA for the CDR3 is TGTGCCAGCAGCGACAGGGGGTACGCCGAGCAGTACTTC. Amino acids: CASSDRGYAEQYF.

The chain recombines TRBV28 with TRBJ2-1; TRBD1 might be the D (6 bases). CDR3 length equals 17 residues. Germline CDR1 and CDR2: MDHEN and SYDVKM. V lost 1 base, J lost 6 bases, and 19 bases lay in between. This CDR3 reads CASSLFEGQKGRNEQFF. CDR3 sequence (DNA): TGTGCCAGCAGTTTATTCGAAGGACAGAAAGGCCGCAATGAGCAGTTCTTC.

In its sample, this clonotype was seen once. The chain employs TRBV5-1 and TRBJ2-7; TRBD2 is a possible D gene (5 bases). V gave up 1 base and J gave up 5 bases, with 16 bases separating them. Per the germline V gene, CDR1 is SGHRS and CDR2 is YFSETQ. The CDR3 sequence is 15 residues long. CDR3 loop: CASSLLRTGEDEQYF. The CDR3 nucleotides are TGCGCCAGCAGCTTGTTGAGGACTGGAGAAGACGAGCAGTACTTC. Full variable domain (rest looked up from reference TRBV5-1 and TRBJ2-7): KAGVTQTPRYLIKTRGQQVTLSCSPISGHRSVSWYQQTPGQGLQFLFEYFSETQRNKGNFPGRFSGRQFSNSRSEMNVSTLELGDSALYLCASSLLRTGEDEQYFGPGTRLTVT.

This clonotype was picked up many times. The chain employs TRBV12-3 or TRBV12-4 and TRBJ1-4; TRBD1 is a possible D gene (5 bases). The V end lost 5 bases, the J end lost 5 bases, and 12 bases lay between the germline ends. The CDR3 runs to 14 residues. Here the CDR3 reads CASSLDRTNEKLFF. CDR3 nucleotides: TGTGCCAGCAGTCTTGACCGGACAAATGAAAAACTGTTTTTT.

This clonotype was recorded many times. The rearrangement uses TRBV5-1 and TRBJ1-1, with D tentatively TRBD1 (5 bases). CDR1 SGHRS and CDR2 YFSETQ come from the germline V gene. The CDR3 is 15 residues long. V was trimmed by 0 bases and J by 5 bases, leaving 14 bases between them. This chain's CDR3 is CASSLAGGGETEAFF. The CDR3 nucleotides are TGCGCCAGCAGCTTGGCCGGCGGAGGGGAAACTGAAGCTTTCTTT.

The chain's CDR3 is CASSPGTTRNNEQFF. CDR3 bases: TGTGCCAGCAGCCCCGGGACTACAAGAAACAATGAGCAGTTCTTC. The chain couples TRBV5-6 to TRBJ2-1, with 7 nucleotides matching TRBD2. J was trimmed by 5 bases and V by 4 bases; bases with no gene match: 9. Per the germline V gene, CDR1 is SGHDT and CDR2 is YYEEEE. CDR3 size: 15 residues.

The CDR3 here is CAISESPGQKFF. CDR3 nucleotides: TGTGCCATCAGTGAGTCCCCGGGACAAAAGTTCTTC. This chain links TRBV10-3 with TRBJ2-1; D is possibly TRBD1 (6 bases). The CDR3 is 12 residues long. V was pared by 0 bases and J by 14 bases, with 11 bases between. The germline CDR1 and CDR2 sequences are ENHRY and SYGVKD.

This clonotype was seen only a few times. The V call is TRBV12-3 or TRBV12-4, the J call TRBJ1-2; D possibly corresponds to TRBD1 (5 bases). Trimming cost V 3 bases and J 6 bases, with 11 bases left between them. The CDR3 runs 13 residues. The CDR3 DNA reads TGTGCCAGCAGTTTGGGCAGGGCGGATGGCTACACCTTC. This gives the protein CASSLGRADGYTF.

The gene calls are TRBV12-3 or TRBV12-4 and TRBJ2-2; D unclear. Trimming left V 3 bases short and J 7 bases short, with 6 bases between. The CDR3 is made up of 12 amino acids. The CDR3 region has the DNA TGTGCCAGCAGTTTGTGGGGCGGGGAGCTGTTTTTT. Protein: CASSLWGGELFF.

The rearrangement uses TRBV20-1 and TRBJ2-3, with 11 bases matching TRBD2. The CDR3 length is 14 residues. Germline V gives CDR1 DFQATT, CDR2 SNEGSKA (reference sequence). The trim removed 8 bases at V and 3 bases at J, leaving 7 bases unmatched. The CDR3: CSPQLAGVTDTQYF. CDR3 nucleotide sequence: TGCAGTCCTCAACTAGCGGGAGTAACAGATACGCAGTATTTT.

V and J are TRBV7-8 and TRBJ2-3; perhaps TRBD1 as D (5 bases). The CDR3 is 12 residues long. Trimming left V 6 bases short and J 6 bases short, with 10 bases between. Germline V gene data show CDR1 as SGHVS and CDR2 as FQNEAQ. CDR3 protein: CASRAGMDTQYF. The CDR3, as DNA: TGTGCCAGCAGGGCAGGGATGGATACGCAGTATTTT. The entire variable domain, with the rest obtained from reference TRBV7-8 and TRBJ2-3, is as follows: GAGVSQSPRYKVAKRGQDVALRCDPISGHVSLFWYQQALGQGPEFLTYFQNEAQLDKSGLPSDRFFAERPEGSVSTLKIQRTQQEDSAVYLCASRAGMDTQYFGPGTRLTVL.

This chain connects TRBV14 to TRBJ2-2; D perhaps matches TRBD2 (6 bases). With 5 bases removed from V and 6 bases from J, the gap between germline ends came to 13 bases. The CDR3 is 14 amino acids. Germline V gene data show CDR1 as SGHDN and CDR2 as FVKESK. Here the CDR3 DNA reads TGTGCCAGCAGCGCCCTCGGGGGAGCCGGGGAGCTGTTTTTT. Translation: CASSALGGAGELFF.

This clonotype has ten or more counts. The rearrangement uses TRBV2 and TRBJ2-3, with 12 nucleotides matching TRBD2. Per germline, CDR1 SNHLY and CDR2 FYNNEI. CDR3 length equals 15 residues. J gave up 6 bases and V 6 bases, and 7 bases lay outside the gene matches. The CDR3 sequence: CASRSPSGRADTQYF. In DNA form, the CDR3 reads TGTGCCAGCAGATCCCCTAGCGGGAGGGCTGATACGCAGTATTTT.

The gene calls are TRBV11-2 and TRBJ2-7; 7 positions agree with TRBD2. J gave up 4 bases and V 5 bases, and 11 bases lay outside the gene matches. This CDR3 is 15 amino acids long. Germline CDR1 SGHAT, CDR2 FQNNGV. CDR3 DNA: TGTGCCAGCAGCCCGCGGGCTAGCGGAATTTACGAGCAGTACTTC. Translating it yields CASSPRASGIYEQYF. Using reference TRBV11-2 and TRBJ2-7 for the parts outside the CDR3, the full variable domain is EAGVAQSPRYKIIEKRQSVAFWCNPISGHATLYWYQQILGQGPKLLIQFQNNGVVDDSQLPKDRFSAERLKGVDSTLKIQPAKLEDSAVYLCASSPRASGIYEQYFGPGTRLTVT.

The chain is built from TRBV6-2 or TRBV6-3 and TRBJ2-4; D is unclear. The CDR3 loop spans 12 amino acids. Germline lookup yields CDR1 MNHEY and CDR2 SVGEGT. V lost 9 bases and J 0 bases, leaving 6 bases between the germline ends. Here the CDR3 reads CASFLAKNIQYF. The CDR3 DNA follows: TGTGCCAGTTTCCTAGCCAAAAACATTCAGTACTTC.

The CDR3 reads CASSQGWEGVYRYGYTF. In nucleotides, the CDR3 is TGCGCCAGCAGCCAAGGGTGGGAGGGGGTTTATCGCTATGGCTACACCTTC. The rearrangement joins TRBV4-1 to TRBJ1-2, with a weak D call TRBD1 (6 bases). CDR1 and CDR2 (germline): MGHRA, YSYEKL. V dropped 1 base and J dropped 4 bases, with 19 bases sitting between them. The CDR3 spans 17 residues.

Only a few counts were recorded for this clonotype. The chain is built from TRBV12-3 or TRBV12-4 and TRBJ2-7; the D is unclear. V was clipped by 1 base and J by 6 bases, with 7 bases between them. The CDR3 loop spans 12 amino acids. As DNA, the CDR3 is TGTGCCAGCAGTTTAGGGGGTGTCGAGCAGTACTTC. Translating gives CASSLGGVEQYF.